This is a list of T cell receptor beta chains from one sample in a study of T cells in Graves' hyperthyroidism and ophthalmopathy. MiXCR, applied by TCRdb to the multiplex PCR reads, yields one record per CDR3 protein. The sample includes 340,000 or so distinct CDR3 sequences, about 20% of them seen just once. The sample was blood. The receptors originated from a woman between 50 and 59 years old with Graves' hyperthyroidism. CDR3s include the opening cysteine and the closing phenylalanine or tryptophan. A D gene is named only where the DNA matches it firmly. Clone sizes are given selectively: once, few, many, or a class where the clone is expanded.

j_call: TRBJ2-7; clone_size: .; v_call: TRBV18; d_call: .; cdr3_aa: CASSEGSEQYF; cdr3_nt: TGTGCCAGCTCCGAAGGCAGCGAGCAGTACTTC
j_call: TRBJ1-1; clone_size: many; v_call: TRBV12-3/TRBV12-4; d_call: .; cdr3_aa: CASSLGSEAFF; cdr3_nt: TGTGCCAGCAGTTTAGGGAGTGAAGCTTTCTTT
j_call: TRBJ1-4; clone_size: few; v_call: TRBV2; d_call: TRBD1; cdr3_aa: CASSQQGRDEKLFF; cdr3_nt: TGTGCCAGCAGCCAACAGGGGCGGGATGAAAAACTGTTTTTT
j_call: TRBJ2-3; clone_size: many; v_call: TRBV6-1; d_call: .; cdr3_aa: CASSELRTDTQYF; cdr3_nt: TGTGCCAGCAGTGAGTTGAGGACAGATACGCAGTATTTT
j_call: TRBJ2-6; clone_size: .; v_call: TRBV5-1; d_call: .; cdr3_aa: CASSLEFSGANVLTF; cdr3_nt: TGCGCCAGCAGCTTGGAGTTCTCTGGGGCCAACGTCCTGACTTTC
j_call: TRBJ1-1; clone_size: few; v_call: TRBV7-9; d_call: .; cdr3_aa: CASSLIGQNTEAFF; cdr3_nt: TGTGCCAGCAGCCTAATTGGGCAGAACACTGAAGCTTTCTTT
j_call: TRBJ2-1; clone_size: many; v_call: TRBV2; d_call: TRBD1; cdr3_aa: CASTLGQGAGNEQFF; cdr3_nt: TGTGCCAGCACCCTGGGACAGGGGGCGGGGAATGAGCAGTTCTTC
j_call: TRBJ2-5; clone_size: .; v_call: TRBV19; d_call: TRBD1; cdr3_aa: CASSPTGGRETQYF; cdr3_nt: TGTGCCAGTAGTCCGACAGGGGGCCGGGAGACCCAGTACTTC
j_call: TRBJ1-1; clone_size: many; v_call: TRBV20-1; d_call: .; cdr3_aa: CSAPVEGQRTEAFF; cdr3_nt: TGCAGTGCTCCAGTGGAGGGGCAGAGAACTGAAGCTTTCTTT
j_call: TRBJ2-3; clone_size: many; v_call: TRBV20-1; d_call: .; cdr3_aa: CSARIATDTQYF; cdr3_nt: TGCAGTGCTAGAATAGCAACAGATACGCAGTATTTT
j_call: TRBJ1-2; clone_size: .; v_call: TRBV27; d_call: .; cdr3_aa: CASSLNLGLTVKGYTF; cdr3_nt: TGTGCCAGCAGTTTAAACTTGGGGTTGACAGTCAAGGGCTACACCTTC
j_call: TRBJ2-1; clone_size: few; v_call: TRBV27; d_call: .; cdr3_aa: CASSPQADEQFF; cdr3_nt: TGTGCCAGCAGCCCCCAGGCGGATGAGCAGTTCTTC
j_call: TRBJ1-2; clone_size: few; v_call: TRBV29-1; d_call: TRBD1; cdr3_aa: CSALDRVYTF; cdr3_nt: TGCAGCGCCCTCGACAGGGTCTACACCTTC
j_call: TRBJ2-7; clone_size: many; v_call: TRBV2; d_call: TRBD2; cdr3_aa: CASSFGLADTYEQYF; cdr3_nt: TGTGCCAGCAGCTTTGGTCTAGCGGACACCTACGAGCAGTACTTC
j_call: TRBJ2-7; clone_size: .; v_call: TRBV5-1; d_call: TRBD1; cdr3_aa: CASSWGQGEDEQYF; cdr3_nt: TGCGCCAGCAGCTGGGGACAGGGAGAGGACGAGCAGTACTTC
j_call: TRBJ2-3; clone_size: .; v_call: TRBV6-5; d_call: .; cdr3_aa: CASSYPGTDTQYF; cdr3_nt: TGTGCCAGCAGTTACCCAGGCACAGATACGCAGTATTTT
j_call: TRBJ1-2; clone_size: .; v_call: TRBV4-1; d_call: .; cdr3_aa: CASSQDQKAAGYGYTF; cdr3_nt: TGCGCCAGCAGCCAAGACCAGAAAGCGGCTGGCTATGGCTACACCTTC
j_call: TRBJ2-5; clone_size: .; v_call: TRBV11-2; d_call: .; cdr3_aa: CASSLEAGQETQYF; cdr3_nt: TGTGCCAGCAGCTTAGAAGCCGGCCAAGAGACCCAGTACTTC
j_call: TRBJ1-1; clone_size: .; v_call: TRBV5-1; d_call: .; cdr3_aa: CASKNQGLETEAFF; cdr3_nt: TGCGCCAGCAAAAACCAGGGGCTGGAGACTGAAGCTTTCTTT
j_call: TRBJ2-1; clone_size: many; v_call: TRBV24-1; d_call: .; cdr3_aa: CATSEPSANEQFF; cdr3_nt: TGTGCCACCAGTGAACCCTCCGCTAATGAGCAGTTCTTC
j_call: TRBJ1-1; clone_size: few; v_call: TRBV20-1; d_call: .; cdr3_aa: CSARDGGWTEAFF; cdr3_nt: TGCAGTGCTAGAGATGGGGGGTGGACTGAAGCTTTCTTT
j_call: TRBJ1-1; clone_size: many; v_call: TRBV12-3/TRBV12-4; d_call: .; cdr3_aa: CASSRTESNTEAFF; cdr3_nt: TGTGCCAGCAGCCGGACAGAAAGTAACACTGAAGCTTTCTTT
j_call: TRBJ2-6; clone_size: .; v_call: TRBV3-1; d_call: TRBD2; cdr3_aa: CASSQREGYGANVLTF; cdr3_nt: TGTGCCAGCAGCCAGCGGGAGGGGTATGGGGCCAACGTCCTGACTTTC
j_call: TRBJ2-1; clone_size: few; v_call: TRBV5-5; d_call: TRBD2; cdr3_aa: CASSFGTSGSEQFF; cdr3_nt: TGTGCCAGCAGTTTCGGGACTAGCGGCTCCGAGCAGTTCTTC
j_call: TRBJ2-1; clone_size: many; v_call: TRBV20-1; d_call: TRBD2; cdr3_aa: CSAAPSGADYNEQFF; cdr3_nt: TGCAGTGCTGCCCCGAGCGGGGCCGATTACAATGAGCAGTTCTTC
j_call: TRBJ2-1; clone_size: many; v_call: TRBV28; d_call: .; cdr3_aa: CAHSPGQSKDNEQFF; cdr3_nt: TGTGCCCACTCCCCCGGACAATCGAAAGACAATGAGCAGTTCTTC
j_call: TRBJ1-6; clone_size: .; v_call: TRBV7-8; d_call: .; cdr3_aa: CASSPTGGRHNSPLHF; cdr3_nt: TGTGCCAGCAGCCCCACTGGGGGGAGACATAATTCACCCCTCCACTTT
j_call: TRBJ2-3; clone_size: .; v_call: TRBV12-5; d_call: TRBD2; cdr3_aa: CASGFNFLAGGTDTQYF; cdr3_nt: TGTGCTAGTGGCTTCAACTTCTTAGCGGGGGGCACAGATACGCAGTATTTT
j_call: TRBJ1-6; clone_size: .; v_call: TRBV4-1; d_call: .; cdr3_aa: CASSQERTDNSPLHF; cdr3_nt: TGCGCCAGCAGCCAAGAAAGGACAGATAATTCACCCCTCCACTTT
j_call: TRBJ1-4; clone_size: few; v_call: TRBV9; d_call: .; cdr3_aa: CASSPEEATNEKLFF; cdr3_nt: TGTGCCAGCAGCCCCGAAGAGGCAACTAATGAAAAACTGTTTTTT
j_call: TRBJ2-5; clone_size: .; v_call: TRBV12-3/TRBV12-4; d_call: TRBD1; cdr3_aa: CASSHRDRGRETQYF; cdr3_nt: TGTGCCAGCAGTCACCGGGACAGGGGGCGGGAGACCCAGTACTTC
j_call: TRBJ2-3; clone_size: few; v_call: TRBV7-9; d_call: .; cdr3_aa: CASSLSGVGFITQYF; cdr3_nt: TGTGCCAGCAGCTTATCCGGGGTTGGGTTCATAACGCAGTATTTT